One sample yielded the 11 T cell receptor beta chains listed below, sequenced in a study of cytomegalovirus exposure and HLA in healthy donors. Researchers ran the PCR with 60 Vbeta and 13 Jbeta primers. Produced via immunoSEQ multiplex PCR; TCRdb's table is partial and in-frame only. Of roughly 160,000 clones in the sample, around 88% are singletons; the top ten hold about 0.85%. Sample: PBMCs. The receptors derive from a woman between 25 and 40 years old in good health and CMV-seronegative.

V is TRBV9 and J is TRBJ2-7; TRBD1 agrees at 9 bases. CDR3 length equals 15 residues. J gave up 4 bases and V 0 bases, and 5 bases lay outside the gene matches. Germline values: CDR1 SGDLS, CDR2 YYNGEE. The CDR3 DNA reads as TGTGCCAGCAGCGTAGCATGGACAGGGGATTACGAGCAGTACTTC. Its protein is CASSVAWTGDYEQYF.

The chain links TRBV19 to TRBJ1-2; perhaps TRBD1 as D (6 bases). Germline lookup yields CDR1 LNHDA and CDR2 SQIVND (reference sequence). This CDR3 spans 15 amino acids. V dropped 8 bases and J dropped 1 base, with 17 bases sitting between them. The CDR3 spells CASLPNDRLNYGYTF. Written as DNA, the CDR3 is TGTGCCAGTTTGCCCAATGACAGGCTTAACTATGGCTACACCTTC.

The rearrangement links TRBV28 to TRBJ2-3, with D perhaps matching TRBD1 (6 bases). V lost 6 bases and J 4 bases, leaving 14 bases between the germline ends. This CDR3 has 14 residues. CDR1 is MDHEN and CDR2 is SYDVKM in the germline V gene. DNA for the CDR3: TGTGCCAGCAGCCCCAGGCGACAGGCAGATACGCAGTATTTT. Its translation: CASSPRRQADTQYF.

CDR3 sequence: CASSQENNPPEKLFF. The DNA for the CDR3 is TGTGCCAGCAGCCAAGAGAACAACCCCCCGGAAAAACTGTTTTTT. This chain uses TRBV4-2 with TRBJ1-4; no reliable D call. The CDR3 consists of 15 residues. V was clipped by 0 bases and J by 8 bases, with 13 bases between them. Germline V CDR1 and CDR2: LGHNA, YNFKEQ.

The V and J genes are TRBV5-3 and TRBJ2-5, with a weak D call TRBD2 (5 bases). TRBV5-3 is an ORF, with its function uncertain. The V and J ends lost 10 bases and 3 bases respectively, with 22 bases between them. The CDR3 is made up of 15 amino acids. CDR3 nucleotides: TGTGCCTCTTCCCCCCGGGGAGAGGTAGAAGAGACCCAGTACTTC. It yields the protein CASSPRGEVEETQYF.

This sequence joins TRBV2 and TRBJ2-5, with no clear D. The germline V gene encodes CDR1 SNHLY and CDR2 FYNNEI. V was trimmed by 9 bases and J by 5 bases, leaving 16 bases between them. The CDR3 has 13 amino acids. CDR3: CASPTVKKETQYF. The CDR3 DNA reads TGTGCCAGTCCCACGGTGAAGAAGGAGACCCAGTACTTC.

V and J are TRBV4-3 and TRBJ2-3, with 10 bases aligning to TRBD2. The CDR3 loop spans 16 amino acids. V was clipped by 0 bases and J by 4 bases; unmatched bases: 4. The V gene's germline CDR1 is LGHNA and CDR2 YSLEER. Written as DNA, the CDR3 is TGCGCCAGCAGCCAAGAGTCTAGCGGGGGCGCAGATACGCAGTATTTT. Its translation: CASSQESSGGADTQYF.

This chain links TRBV19 with TRBJ1-1; D is ambiguous. This CDR3 spans 15 amino acids. Germline V gives CDR1 LNHDA, CDR2 SQIVND (reference sequence). Trimming stripped 3 bases from V and 1 base from J, with 12 bases between. The CDR3 reads CASSIEGSRNTEAFF. For the CDR3, the DNA is TGTGCCAGTAGTATTGAGGGTTCCAGGAACACTGAAGCTTTCTTT.

This chain links TRBV7-9 with TRBJ2-4, with a possible D match to TRBD1 (6 bases). With 5 bases removed from V and 4 bases from J, the gap between germline ends came to 18 bases. Looked up from germline, CDR1 is SEHNR and CDR2 is FQNEAQ (reference sequence). The CDR3 has 16 residues. This CDR3 is CASSPKTGRGKNIQYF. DNA for the CDR3: TGTGCCAGCAGCCCGAAGACAGGCCGGGGAAAAAACATTCAGTACTTC.

The rearrangement links TRBV27 to TRBJ1-2, with D maybe TRBD1 (5 bases). Germline-derived CDR1 and CDR2 are MNHEY and SMNVEV (reference sequence). Between the trimmed V and J ends, which lost 6 bases and 0 bases, there was a span of 17 bases. The CDR3 runs 16 residues. CDR3 in DNA: TGTGCCAGCAGCCCGGCGGGGGGGACGGCTAACTATGGCTACACCTTC. Its protein is CASSPAGGTANYGYTF.

V and J are TRBV29-1 and TRBJ2-5, with D possibly matching TRBD2 (6 bases). Germline CDR1 is SQVTM and CDR2 is ANQGSEA. With 4 bases removed from V and 4 bases from J, the gap between germline ends came to 13 bases. The CDR3 sequence is 13 residues long. Written as DNA, the CDR3 is TGCAGCGTTGGCCGGAGGGGTGCAGAGACCCAGTACTTC. It yields the protein CSVGRRGAETQYF.